This paragraph reports one T cell receptor beta chain. Its antigen is unknown. Terminally differentiated effector memory CD45RA+ cells were left out of the naive CD8 fraction, which was CD45RO-negative and positively selected for CCR7. This specimen comes from a study of shared clonotypes between healthy human individuals. General observations from the study: Although depth was large, rarefaction showed that sequencing of the sorted subsets was incomplete. The naive CD4 repertoires of a handful of donors were compared, and roughly 5% of clonotypes were shared.

The protocol was immunoSEQ multiplex PCR, while the TCRdb copy is restricted to in-frame clones and leaves out a portion. Among around 1.9 million clones, approximately 92% were seen once, and the ten largest hold more than 1.5%. The CDR3 spans 13 residues. V was pared by 0 bases and J by 8 bases, with 9 bases between. From germline, CDR1 is MDHEN and CDR2 SYDVKM. The sequencing sample was made of naive CD8+ T cells from PBMCs. The source of this sequence is a man between 18 and 29 years old in good health. Some clones in this sample may be carry-over from other donors' samples. The V call is TRBV28, the J call TRBJ2-3; no definite D call. CDR3 loop: CASSLWTYVTQYF. The CDR3 DNA follows: TGTGCCAGCAGTTTATGGACCTATGTTACGCAGTATTTT. Drawing the rest from reference TRBV28 and TRBJ2-3, the complete variable domain is DVKVTQSSRYLVKRTGEKVFLECVQDMDHENMFWYRQDPGLGLRLIYFSYDVKMKEKGDIPEGYSVSREKKERFSLILESASTNQTSMYLCASSLWTYVTQYFGPGTRLTVL.